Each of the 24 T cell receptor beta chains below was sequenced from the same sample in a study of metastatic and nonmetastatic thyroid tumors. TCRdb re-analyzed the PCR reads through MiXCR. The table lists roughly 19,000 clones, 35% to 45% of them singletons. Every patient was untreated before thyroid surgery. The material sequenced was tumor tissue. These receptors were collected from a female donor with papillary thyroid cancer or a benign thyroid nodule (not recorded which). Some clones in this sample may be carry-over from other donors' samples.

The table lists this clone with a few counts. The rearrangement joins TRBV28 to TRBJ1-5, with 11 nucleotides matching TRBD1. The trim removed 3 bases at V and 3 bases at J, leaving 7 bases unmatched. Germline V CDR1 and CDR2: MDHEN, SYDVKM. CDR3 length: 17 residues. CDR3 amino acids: CASSLLGTGGYNQPQHF. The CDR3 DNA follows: TGTGCCAGCAGTTTGTTAGGGACAGGGGGTTACAATCAGCCCCAGCATTTT.

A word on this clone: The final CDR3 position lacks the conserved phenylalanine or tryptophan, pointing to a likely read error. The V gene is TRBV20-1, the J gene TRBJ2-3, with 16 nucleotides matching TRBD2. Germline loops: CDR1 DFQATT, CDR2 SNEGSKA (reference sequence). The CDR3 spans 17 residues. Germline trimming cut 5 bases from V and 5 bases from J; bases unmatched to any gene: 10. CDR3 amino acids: CSASGTSGRAGQDTQYI. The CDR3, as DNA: TGCAGTGCTTCCGGGACTAGCGGGAGGGCCGGCCAAGATACGCAGTATATT.

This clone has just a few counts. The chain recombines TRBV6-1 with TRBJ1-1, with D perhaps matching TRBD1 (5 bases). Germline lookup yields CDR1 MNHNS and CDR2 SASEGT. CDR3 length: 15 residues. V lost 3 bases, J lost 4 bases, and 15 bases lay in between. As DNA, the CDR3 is TGTGCCAGCAGTGAGGGGAGGGGAATGGGCACTGAAGCTTTCTTT. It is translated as CASSEGRGMGTEAFF.

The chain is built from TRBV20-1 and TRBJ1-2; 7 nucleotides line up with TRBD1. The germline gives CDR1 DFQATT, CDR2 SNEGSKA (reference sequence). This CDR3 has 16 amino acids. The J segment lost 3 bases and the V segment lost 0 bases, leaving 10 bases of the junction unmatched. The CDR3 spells CSARDKGKGAHYGYTF. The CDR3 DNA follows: TGCAGTGCTAGAGATAAGGGGAAGGGGGCTCACTATGGCTACACCTTC.

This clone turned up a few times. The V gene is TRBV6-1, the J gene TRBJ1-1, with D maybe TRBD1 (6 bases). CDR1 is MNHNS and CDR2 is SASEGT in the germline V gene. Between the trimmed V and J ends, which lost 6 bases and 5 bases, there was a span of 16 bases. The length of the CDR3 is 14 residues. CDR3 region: CASRPGAGDTEAFF. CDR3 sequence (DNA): TGTGCCAGCAGACCGGGGGCGGGCGATACTGAAGCTTTCTTT.

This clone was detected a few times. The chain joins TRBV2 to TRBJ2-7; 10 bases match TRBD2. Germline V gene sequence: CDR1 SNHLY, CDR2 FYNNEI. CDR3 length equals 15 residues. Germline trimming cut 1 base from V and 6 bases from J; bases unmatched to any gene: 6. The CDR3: CASSEEASGSIEQYF. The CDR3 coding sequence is TGTGCCAGCAGTGAAGAGGCTAGCGGGAGTATCGAGCAGTACTTC.

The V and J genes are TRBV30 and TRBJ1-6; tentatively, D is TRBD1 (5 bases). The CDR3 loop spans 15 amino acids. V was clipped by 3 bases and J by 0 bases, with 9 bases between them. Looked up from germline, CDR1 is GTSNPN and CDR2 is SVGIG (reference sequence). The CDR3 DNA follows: TGTGCCTGGAGGCTGGGGGGCTCCTATAATTCACCCCTCCACTTT. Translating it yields CAWRLGGSYNSPLHF.

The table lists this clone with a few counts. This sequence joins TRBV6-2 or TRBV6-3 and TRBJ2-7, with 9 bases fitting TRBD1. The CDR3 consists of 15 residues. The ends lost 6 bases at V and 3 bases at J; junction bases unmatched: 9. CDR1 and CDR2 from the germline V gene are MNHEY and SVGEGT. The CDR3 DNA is TGTGCCAGCAGGATAAACAGGGGGCTGTACTACGAGCAGTACTTC. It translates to CASRINRGLYYEQYF.

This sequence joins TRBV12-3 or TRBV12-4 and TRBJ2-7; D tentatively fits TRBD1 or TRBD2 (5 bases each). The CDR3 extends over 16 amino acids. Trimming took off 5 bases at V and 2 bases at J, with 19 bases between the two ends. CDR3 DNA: TGTGCCAGCAGTGGACCCCCGCAGGGAGCAGCCTACGAGCAGTACTTC. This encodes CASSGPPQGAAYEQYF.

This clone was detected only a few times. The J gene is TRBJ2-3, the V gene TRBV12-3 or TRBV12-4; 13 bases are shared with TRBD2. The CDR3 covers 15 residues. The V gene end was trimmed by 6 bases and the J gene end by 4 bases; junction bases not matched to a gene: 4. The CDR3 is CASRRLAGGPDTQYF. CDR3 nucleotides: TGTGCCAGCAGACGACTAGCGGGGGGACCAGATACGCAGTATTTT.

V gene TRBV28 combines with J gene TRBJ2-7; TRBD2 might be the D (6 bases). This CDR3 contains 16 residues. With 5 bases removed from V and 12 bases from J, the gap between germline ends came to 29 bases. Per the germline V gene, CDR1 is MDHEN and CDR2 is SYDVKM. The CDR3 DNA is TGTGCCAGCAGTATTCATTGGGCTAGCGAGGACAAAGGGCGGTACTTC. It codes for CASSIHWASEDKGRYF.

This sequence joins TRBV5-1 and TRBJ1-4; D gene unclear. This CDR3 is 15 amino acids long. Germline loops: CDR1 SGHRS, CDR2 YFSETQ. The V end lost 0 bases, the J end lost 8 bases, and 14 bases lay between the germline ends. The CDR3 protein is CASSLGSGSGEKLFF. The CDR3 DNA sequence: TGCGCCAGCAGCTTGGGGTCCGGGTCTGGGGAAAAACTGTTTTTT.

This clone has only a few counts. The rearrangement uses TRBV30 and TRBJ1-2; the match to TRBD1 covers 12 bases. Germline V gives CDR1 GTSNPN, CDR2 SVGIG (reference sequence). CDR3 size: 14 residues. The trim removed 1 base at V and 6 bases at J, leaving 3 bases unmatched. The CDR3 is CAWSAGQGANGYTF. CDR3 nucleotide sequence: TGTGCCTGGAGTGCGGGACAGGGGGCAAATGGCTACACCTTC.

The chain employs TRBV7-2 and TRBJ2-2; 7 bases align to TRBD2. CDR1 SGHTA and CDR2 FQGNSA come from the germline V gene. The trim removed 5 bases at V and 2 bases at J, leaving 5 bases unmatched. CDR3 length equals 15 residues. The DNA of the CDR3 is TGTGCCAGCAGCCAAGCGGGGTCAAACACCGGGGAGCTGTTTTTT. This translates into CASSQAGSNTGELFF. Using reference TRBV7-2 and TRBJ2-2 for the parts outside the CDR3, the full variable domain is GAGVSQSPSNKVTEKGKDVELRCDPISGHTALYWYRQSLGQGLEFLIYFQGNSAPDKSGLPSDRFSAERTGGSVSTLTIQRTQQEDSAVYLCASSQAGSNTGELFFGEGSRLTVL.

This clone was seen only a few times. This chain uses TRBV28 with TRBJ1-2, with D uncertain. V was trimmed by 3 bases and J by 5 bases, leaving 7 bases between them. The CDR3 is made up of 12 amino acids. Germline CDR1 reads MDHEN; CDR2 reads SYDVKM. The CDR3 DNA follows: TGTGCCAGCAGTTTGGACGGATATGGCTACACCTTC. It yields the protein CASSLDGYGYTF.

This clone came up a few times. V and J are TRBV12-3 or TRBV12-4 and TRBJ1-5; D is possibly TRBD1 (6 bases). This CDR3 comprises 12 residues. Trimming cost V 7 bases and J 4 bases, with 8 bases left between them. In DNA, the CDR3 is TGTGCCAGCACGCAGGGGAATCAGCCCCAGCATTTT. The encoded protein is CASTQGNQPQHF.

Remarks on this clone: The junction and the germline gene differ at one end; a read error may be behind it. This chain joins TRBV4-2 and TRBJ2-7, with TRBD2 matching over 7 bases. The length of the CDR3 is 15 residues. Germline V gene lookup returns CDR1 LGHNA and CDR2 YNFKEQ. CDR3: CASSQEAGSSYEQYF. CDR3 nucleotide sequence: TGTGCCAGTAGCCAAGAAGCGGGGAGCTCCTACGAGCAGTACTTC.

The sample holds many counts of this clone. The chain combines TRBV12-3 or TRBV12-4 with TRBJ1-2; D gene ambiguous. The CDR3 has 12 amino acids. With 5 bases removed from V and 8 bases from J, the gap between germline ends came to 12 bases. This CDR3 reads CASSSGGRGYTF. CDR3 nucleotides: TGTGCCAGCAGTAGCGGAGGCCGAGGCTACACCTTC.

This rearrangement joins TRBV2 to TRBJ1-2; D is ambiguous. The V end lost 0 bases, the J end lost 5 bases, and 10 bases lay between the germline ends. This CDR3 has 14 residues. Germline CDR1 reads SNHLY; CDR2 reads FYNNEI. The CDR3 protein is CASSEAPNEYGYTF. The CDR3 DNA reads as TGTGCCAGCAGTGAAGCCCCGAATGAATATGGCTACACCTTC.

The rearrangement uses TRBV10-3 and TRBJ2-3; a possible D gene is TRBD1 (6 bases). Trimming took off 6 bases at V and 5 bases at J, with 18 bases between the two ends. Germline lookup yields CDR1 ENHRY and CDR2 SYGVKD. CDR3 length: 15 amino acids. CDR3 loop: CAIRESGAREDTQYF. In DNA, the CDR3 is TGTGCCATCAGGGAATCAGGGGCGAGAGAAGATACGCAGTATTTT.

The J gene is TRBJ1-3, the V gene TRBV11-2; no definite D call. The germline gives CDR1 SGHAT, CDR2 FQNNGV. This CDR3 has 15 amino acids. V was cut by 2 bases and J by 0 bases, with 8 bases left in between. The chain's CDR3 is CASSLPRISGNTIYF. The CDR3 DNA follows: TGTGCCAGCAGCTTACCTCGGATCTCTGGAAACACCATATATTTT.

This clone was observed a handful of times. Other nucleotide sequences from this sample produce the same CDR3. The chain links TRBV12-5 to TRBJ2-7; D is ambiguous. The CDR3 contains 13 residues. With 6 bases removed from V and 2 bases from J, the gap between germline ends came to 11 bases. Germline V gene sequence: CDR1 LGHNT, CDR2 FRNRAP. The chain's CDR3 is CASGSGSTYEQYF. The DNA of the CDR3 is TGTGCTAGTGGGTCCGGGTCCACCTACGAGCAGTACTTC.

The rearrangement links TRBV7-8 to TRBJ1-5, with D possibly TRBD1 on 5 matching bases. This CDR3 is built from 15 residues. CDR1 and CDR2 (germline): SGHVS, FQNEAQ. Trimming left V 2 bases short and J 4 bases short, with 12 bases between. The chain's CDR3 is CASSLRGKGNQPQHF. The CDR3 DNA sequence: TGTGCCAGCAGCTTACGAGGTAAGGGGAATCAGCCCCAGCATTTT.

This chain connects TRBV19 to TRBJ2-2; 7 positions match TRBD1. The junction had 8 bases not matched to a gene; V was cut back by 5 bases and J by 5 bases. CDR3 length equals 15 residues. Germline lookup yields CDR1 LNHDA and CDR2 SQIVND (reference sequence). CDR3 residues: CASSSGQTVTGELFF. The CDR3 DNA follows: TGTGCCAGTAGTTCGGGACAGACAGTTACCGGGGAGCTGTTTTTT.